This TCR beta chain was retrieved from a study of T cell clones after liver transplantation. Turning to the study itself: Timepoints were pre-transplant, pre-withdrawal, and after withdrawal was completed or failed.

The CDR3 extends over 16 amino acids. Germline values: CDR1 SGHTA, CDR2 FQGNSA. Trimming took 4 bases from V and 5 from J, leaving 17 bases between them. Only in-frame clones appear in the TCRdb table, and some are missing; sequencing was by immunoSEQ multiplex PCR. The table records some 80,000 clones, around 80% of them present only once. This TCR was sampled from a human patient who received a liver transplant. Some T cells may be graft donor cells. Sequenced here: CD4+ T cells from blood, sampled roughly 48 months after liver transplant. The gene calls are TRBV7-2 and TRBJ2-2; D is undetermined. The CDR3 loop is CASSSRAFARTGELFF. The CDR3 DNA is TGTGCCAGCAGCTCCAGAGCGTTCGCGAGGACCGGGGAGCTGTTTTTT. Supplemented by reference TRBV7-2 and TRBJ2-2, the full variable domain reads GAGVSQSPSNKVTEKGKDVELRCDPISGHTALYWYRQSLGQGLEFLIYFQGNSAPDKSGLPSDRFSAERTGGSVSTLTIQRTQQEDSAVYLCASSSRAFARTGELFFGEGSRLTVL.